These T cell receptor beta chains were read from a single sample in a study of radiotherapy plus CTLA-4 blockade in lung cancer. Clones were read by immunoSEQ multiplex PCR, and TCRdb kept only the in-frame ones, dropping some. This repertoire shows 32,000 or so clones, under 85% found once; its top ten account for approximately 14%. The specimen was peripheral blood, collected from a patient treated with radiotherapy plus ipilimumab. The receptors originated from a human donor with non-small cell lung cancer that progressed on radiotherapy plus ipilimumab. Both conserved end residues are part of each CDR3. The order of the fields is CDR3 protein, CDR3 DNA, D gene, J gene, V gene, clone size. The D gene is left open where the match is weak. Rows may omit the clone size; those that give it use once, few, many or a size class.

cdr3_aa: CASSVGEGSGELFF; cdr3_nt: TGTGCCAGCAGCGTAGGGGAGGGTTCCGGGGAGCTGTTTTTT; d_call: TRBD2; j_call: TRBJ2-2; v_call: TRBV9; clone_size: -
cdr3_aa: CASRETGGIAGEQFF; cdr3_nt: TGTGCCAGCAGGGAAACAGGGGGGATCGCCGGGGAGCAGTTCTTC; d_call: TRBD1; j_call: TRBJ2-1; v_call: TRBV27; clone_size: -
cdr3_aa: CASSVRVNTEAFF; cdr3_nt: TGTGCCAGCAGCGTTAGGGTGAACACTGAAGCTTTCTTT; d_call: -; j_call: TRBJ1-1; v_call: TRBV9; clone_size: few
cdr3_aa: CASSLGGAILDTQYF; cdr3_nt: TGTGCCAGCAGCTTGGGTGGGGCGATCTTAGATACGCAGTATTTT; d_call: -; j_call: TRBJ2-3; v_call: TRBV5-6; clone_size: medium-sized
cdr3_aa: CASSAQGLGNQPQHF; cdr3_nt: TGTGCCAGTAGTGCACAGGGCCTGGGCAATCAGCCCCAGCATTTT; d_call: -; j_call: TRBJ1-5; v_call: TRBV19; clone_size: -
cdr3_aa: CASSDGGYNEQFF; cdr3_nt: TGTGCCAGCAGTGATGGCGGATACAATGAGCAGTTCTTC; d_call: -; j_call: TRBJ2-1; v_call: TRBV2; clone_size: -
cdr3_aa: CASRGQGLSGNTIYF; cdr3_nt: TGTGCCAGCAGGGGACAGGGGCTATCTGGAAACACCATATATTTT; d_call: TRBD1; j_call: TRBJ1-3; v_call: TRBV6-5; clone_size: -
cdr3_aa: CASSYSPQGTYEQYF; cdr3_nt: TGTGCCAGCAGTTACTCTCCGCAGGGAACATACGAGCAGTACTTC; d_call: -; j_call: TRBJ2-7; v_call: TRBV6-5; clone_size: -
cdr3_aa: CAISEGTGRPLHF; cdr3_nt: TGTGCCATCAGTGAGGGGACAGGGAGACCCCTCCACTTT; d_call: TRBD1; j_call: TRBJ1-6; v_call: TRBV10-3; clone_size: few
cdr3_aa: CASSQETYNEQFF; cdr3_nt: TGCGCCAGCAGCCAAGAGACCTACAATGAGCAGTTCTTC; d_call: -; j_call: TRBJ2-1; v_call: TRBV4-1; clone_size: once
cdr3_aa: CASSLAVYQETQYF; cdr3_nt: TGTGCCAGCAGTTTGGCGGTGTACCAAGAGACCCAGTACTTC; d_call: -; j_call: TRBJ2-5; v_call: TRBV28; clone_size: -
cdr3_aa: CASSIDPDRGRSPLHF; cdr3_nt: TGTGCCAGTAGTATAGACCCGGACAGGGGGCGGTCACCCCTCCACTTT; d_call: TRBD1; j_call: TRBJ1-6; v_call: TRBV19; clone_size: -
cdr3_aa: CATSPGADTQYF; cdr3_nt: TGTGCCACCAGCCCAGGGGCAGATACGCAGTATTTT; d_call: -; j_call: TRBJ2-3; v_call: TRBV15; clone_size: few
cdr3_aa: CASRSNSGDEQYF; cdr3_nt: TGCGCCAGCAGATCTAATTCAGGGGACGAGCAGTACTTC; d_call: -; j_call: TRBJ2-7; v_call: TRBV5-1; clone_size: few
cdr3_aa: CASSLYGRADTGELFF; cdr3_nt: TGCGCCAGCAGCTTGTATGGGAGGGCGGACACCGGGGAGCTGTTTTTT; d_call: TRBD2; j_call: TRBJ2-2; v_call: TRBV5-1; clone_size: few
cdr3_aa: CASSRVTSGRTDTQYF; cdr3_nt: TGTGCCAGCAGCCGCGTGACTAGCGGGAGGACAGATACGCAGTATTTT; d_call: TRBD2; j_call: TRBJ2-3; v_call: TRBV28; clone_size: -
cdr3_aa: CASSYTEGASYGYTF; cdr3_nt: TGTGCCAGCAGTTACACTGAGGGGGCAAGCTATGGCTACACCTTC; d_call: TRBD1; j_call: TRBJ1-2; v_call: TRBV6-5; clone_size: -
cdr3_aa: CSARVNEKLFF; cdr3_nt: TGCAGTGCTAGGGTTAATGAAAAACTGTTTTTT; d_call: -; j_call: TRBJ1-4; v_call: TRBV20-1; clone_size: -
cdr3_aa: CASSQEHQGLYEQYF; cdr3_nt: TGCGCCAGCAGCCAAGAACACCAGGGACTTTACGAGCAGTACTTC; d_call: -; j_call: TRBJ2-7; v_call: TRBV4-1; clone_size: -
cdr3_aa: CACSLSMGSPYEQFF; cdr3_nt: TGTGCCTGCAGTTTATCGATGGGCAGTCCCTACGAGCAGTTCTTC; d_call: -; j_call: TRBJ2-1; v_call: TRBV27; clone_size: -
cdr3_aa: CASSQDRVGDFYGYTF; cdr3_nt: TGTGCCAGCAGCCAAGATCGGGTGGGGGACTTCTATGGCTACACCTTC; d_call: -; j_call: TRBJ1-2; v_call: TRBV4-2; clone_size: -
cdr3_aa: CSVTPGDTQYF; cdr3_nt: TGCAGCGTCACCCCCGGGGATACGCAGTATTTT; d_call: -; j_call: TRBJ2-3; v_call: TRBV29-1; clone_size: -
cdr3_aa: CASTDFSGANVLTF; cdr3_nt: TGTGCCAGCACGGACTTCTCTGGGGCCAACGTCCTGACTTTC; d_call: -; j_call: TRBJ2-6; v_call: TRBV6-5; clone_size: few
cdr3_aa: CASSLLPAGGQADTQYF; cdr3_nt: TGTGCCAGCAGCTTACTACCAGCGGGGGGGCAGGCAGATACGCAGTATTTT; d_call: TRBD2; j_call: TRBJ2-3; v_call: TRBV7-3; clone_size: -
cdr3_aa: CASSLGLAGARSYEQYF; cdr3_nt: TGTGCCAGCAGCTTAGGACTAGCGGGGGCACGCTCCTACGAGCAGTACTTC; d_call: TRBD2; j_call: TRBJ2-7; v_call: TRBV7-2; clone_size: -
cdr3_aa: CASSFAGHYEQYF; cdr3_nt: TGTGCCAGCAGTTTTGCGGGACACTACGAGCAGTACTTC; d_call: -; j_call: TRBJ2-7; v_call: TRBV28; clone_size: -
cdr3_aa: CSVSSGGGREQYF; cdr3_nt: TGCAGCGTTTCCTCGGGGGGGGGACGCGAGCAGTACTTC; d_call: TRBD2; j_call: TRBJ2-7; v_call: TRBV29-1; clone_size: few
cdr3_aa: CASSSGGQPQHF; cdr3_nt: TGTGCCAGCAGTTCAGGGGGACAGCCCCAGCATTTT; d_call: TRBD1; j_call: TRBJ1-5; v_call: TRBV27; clone_size: -
cdr3_aa: CASSQGGLTEAFF; cdr3_nt: TGTGCCAGCAGCCAAGGGGGTCTAACCGAAGCTTTCTTT; d_call: -; j_call: TRBJ1-1; v_call: TRBV4-2; clone_size: -